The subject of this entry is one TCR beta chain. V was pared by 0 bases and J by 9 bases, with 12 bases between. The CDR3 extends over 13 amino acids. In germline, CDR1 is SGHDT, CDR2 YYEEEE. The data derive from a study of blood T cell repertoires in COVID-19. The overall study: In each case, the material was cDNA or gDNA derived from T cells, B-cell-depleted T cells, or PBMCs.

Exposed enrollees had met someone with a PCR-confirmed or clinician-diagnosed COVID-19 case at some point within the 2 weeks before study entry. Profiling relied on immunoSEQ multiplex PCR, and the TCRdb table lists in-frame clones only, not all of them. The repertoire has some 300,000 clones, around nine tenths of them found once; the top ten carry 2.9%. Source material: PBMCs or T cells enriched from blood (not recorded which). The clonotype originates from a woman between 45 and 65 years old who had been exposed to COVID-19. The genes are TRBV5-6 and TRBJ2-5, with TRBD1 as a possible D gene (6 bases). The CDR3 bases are TGTGCCAGCAGCTTGGGTTCTGGGGGCGCCCAGTACTTC. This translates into CASSLGSGGAQYF.